A single T cell receptor (beta chain) is shown here with its context. Its specificity is unknown. This specimen comes from a study of T cell responses to AZD1222 COVID-19 vaccine. Whole-study findings and limits: Repertoires in all cases were sampled only once the peak T cell response had passed. Across spike, vaccine-associated CD4 TCRs were found, dominant at 160-218 and 743-854. Among AZD1222 vaccinees, only 5 to 7 were seropositive at baseline.

TCRdb's table, derived via immunoSEQ multiplex PCR, lists solely in-frame clones and lacks some. Of about 180,000 clones in the sample, 94% are singletons; the top ten hold 1.6%. The CDR3 consists of 13 residues. The ends lost 11 bases at V and 7 bases at J; junction bases unmatched: 11. Per the germline V gene, CDR1 is SNHLY and CDR2 is FYNNEI. The chain recombines TRBV2 with TRBJ2-1; TRBD2 aligns across 7 bases. Sequences were derived from peripheral blood, sampled 28 days after the second AZD1222 dose. The TCR sequence derives from an adult who received the AZD1222 COVID-19 vaccine. The CDR3: CALSGTLGNEQFF. In nucleotides, the CDR3 is TGTGCCCTAAGCGGGACCCTCGGGAATGAGCAGTTCTTC. The full variable domain, in which reference TRBV2 and TRBJ2-1 provide the parts outside the CDR3, is EPEVTQTPSHQVTQMGQEVILRCVPISNHLYFYWYRQILGQKVEFLVSFYNNEISEKSEIFDDQFSVERPDGSNFTLKIRSTKLEDSAMYFCALSGTLGNEQFFGPGTRLTVL.